This T cell receptor beta chain was sequenced for a study of blood T cell repertoires in COVID-19. This clone occurred many times. Sequencing used immunoSEQ multiplex PCR; TCRdb keeps in-frame clones, though not all of them. This sample has 90,000 to 110,000 clones, with approximately 78% found just once. J lost 3 bases, V lost 5 bases, and 6 bases had no gene match. The germline V gene encodes CDR1 KGHSH and CDR2 LQKENI. The CDR3 loop spans 14 amino acids. The specimen was peripheral blood. V is TRBV18 and J is TRBJ2-7, with 8 bases lining up with TRBD2. This clonotype originated in a woman aged 80 or over with acute or convalescent COVID-19. CDR3 nucleotides: TGTGCCAGCTCAGCGGGACTAGAGGGCTACGAGCAGTACTTC. This sequence encodes CASSAGLEGYEQYF.